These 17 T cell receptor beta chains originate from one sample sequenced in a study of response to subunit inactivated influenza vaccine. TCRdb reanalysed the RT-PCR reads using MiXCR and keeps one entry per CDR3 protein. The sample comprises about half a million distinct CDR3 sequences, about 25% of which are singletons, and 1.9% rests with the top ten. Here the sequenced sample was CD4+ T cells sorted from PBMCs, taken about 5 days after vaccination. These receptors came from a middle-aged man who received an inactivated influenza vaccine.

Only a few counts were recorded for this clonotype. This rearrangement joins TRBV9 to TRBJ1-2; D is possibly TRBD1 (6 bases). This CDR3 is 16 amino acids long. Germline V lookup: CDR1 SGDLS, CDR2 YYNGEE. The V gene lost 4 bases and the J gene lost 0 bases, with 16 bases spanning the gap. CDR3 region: CASSPRDRTPNYGYTF. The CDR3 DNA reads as TGTGCCAGCAGCCCCCGCGACAGGACTCCTAACTATGGCTACACCTTC.

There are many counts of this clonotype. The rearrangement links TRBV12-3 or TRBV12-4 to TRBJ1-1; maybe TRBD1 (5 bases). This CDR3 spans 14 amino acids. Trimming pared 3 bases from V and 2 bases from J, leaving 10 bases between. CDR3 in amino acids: CASSLDNVNTEAFF. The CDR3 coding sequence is TGTGCCAGCAGTTTGGACAATGTAAACACTGAAGCTTTCTTT.

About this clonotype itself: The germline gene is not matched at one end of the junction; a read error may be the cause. This CDR3 reads CTSSYKRGARSGANEQFF. CDR3 DNA: TGTACCAGCAGTTATAAGCGGGGGGCCCGAAGCGGGGCCAATGAGCAGTTCTTC. This chain joins TRBV2 and TRBJ2-1; the match to TRBD2 covers 9 bases. The CDR3 covers 18 residues. The germline V gene has CDR1 SNHLY and CDR2 FYNNEI.

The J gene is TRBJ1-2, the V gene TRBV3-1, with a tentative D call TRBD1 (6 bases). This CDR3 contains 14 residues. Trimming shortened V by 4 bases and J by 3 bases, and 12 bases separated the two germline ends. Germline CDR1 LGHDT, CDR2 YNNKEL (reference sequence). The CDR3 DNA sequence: TGTGCCAGCAGCCCCAGGGGTTCCTACTATGGCTACACCTTC. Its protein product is CASSPRGSYYGYTF.

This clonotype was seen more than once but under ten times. This CDR3 reads CASSKASPAYNEQFF. CDR3 nucleotide sequence: TGTGCCAGCAGTAAGGCTTCGCCTGCCTACAATGAGCAGTTCTTC. The chain is built from TRBV6-1 and TRBJ2-1; D unclear. The V end lost 5 bases, the J end lost 2 bases, and 13 bases lay between the germline ends. The CDR3 contains 15 residues. Germline CDR1 and CDR2: MNHNS and SASEGT.

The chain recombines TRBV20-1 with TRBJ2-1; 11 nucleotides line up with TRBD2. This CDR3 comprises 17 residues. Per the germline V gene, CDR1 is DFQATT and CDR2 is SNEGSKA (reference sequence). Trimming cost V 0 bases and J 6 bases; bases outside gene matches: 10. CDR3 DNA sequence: TGCAGTGCTAGAGATGCTCGTAGCGGGGGGGCCTCCAATGAGCAGTTCTTC. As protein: CSARDARSGGASNEQFF.

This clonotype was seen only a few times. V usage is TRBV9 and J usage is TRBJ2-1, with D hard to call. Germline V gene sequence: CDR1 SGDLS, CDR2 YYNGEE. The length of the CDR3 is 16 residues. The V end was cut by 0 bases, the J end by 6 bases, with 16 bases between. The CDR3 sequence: CASSVAGLVVSNEQFF. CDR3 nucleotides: TGTGCCAGCAGCGTAGCTGGGCTAGTAGTTAGCAATGAGCAGTTCTTC.

CDR3 DNA sequence: TGTGCCAGCAGCCGAGGTGGATCTCCGGAGCAGTACTTC. It specifies CASSRGGSPEQYF. This chain links TRBV11-2 with TRBJ2-7; unclear D gene. Trimming took 5 bases from V and 7 from J, leaving 15 bases between them. Germline lookup yields CDR1 SGHAT and CDR2 FQNNGV. The CDR3 spans 13 residues.

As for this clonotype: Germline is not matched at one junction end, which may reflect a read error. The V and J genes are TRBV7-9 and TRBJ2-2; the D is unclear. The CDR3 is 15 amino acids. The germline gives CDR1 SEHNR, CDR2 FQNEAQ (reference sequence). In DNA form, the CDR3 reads TGTGTCAGCAGCCTCGCCGGATTGCACACCGGGGAGCTGTTTTTT. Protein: CVSSLAGLHTGELFF.

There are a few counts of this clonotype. As DNA, the CDR3 is TGCGCCAGCAGCTTCACAGGGGGTTCCTACAATGAGCAGTTCTTC. Protein: CASSFTGGSYNEQFF. The genes are TRBV5-1 and TRBJ2-1; the match to TRBD1 covers 8 bases. This CDR3 is 15 amino acids long. Unmatched junction bases numbered 2, after V lost 2 bases and J lost 1 base. Germline CDR1 is SGHRS and CDR2 is YFSETQ. The entire variable domain, with the rest obtained from reference TRBV5-1 and TRBJ2-1, is as follows: KAGVTQTPRYLIKTRGQQVTLSCSPISGHRSVSWYQQTPGQGLQFLFEYFSETQRNKGNFPGRFSGRQFSNSRSEMNVSTLELGDSALYLCASSFTGGSYNEQFFGPGTRLTVL.

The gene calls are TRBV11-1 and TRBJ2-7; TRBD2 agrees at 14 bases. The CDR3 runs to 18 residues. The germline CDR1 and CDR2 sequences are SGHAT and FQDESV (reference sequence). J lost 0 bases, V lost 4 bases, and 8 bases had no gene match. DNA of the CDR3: TGTGCCAGCAGCTCGCTTCCTGGGACTAGCGGGAGCTCCTACGAGCAGTACTTC. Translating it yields CASSSLPGTSGSSYEQYF.

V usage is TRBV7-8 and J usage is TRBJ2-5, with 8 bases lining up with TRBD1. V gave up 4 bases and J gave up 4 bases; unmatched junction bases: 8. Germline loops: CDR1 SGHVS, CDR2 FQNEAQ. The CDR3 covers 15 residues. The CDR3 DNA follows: TGTGCCAGCAGCTCCGCGGACAGGGCTGGAGAGACCCAGTACTTC. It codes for CASSSADRAGETQYF.

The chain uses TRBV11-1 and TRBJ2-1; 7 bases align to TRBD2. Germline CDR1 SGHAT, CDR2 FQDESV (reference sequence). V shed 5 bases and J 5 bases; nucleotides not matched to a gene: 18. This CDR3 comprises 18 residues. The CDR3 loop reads CASSPPLGWRGNHNEQFF. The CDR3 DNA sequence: TGTGCCAGCAGCCCTCCCCTCGGGTGGCGGGGGAATCACAATGAGCAGTTCTTC.

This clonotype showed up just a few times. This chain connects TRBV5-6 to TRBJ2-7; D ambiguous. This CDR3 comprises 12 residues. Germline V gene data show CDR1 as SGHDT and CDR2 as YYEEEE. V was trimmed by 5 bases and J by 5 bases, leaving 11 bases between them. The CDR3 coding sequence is TGTGCCAGCAGTCACACAGCAGACGAGCAGTACTTC. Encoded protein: CASSHTADEQYF.

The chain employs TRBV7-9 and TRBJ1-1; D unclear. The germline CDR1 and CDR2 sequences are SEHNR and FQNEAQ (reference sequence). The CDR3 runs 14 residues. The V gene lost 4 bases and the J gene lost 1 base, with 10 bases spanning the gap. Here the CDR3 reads CASSSSRTNTEAFF. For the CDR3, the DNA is TGTGCCAGCAGCTCCTCCAGAACGAACACTGAAGCTTTCTTT.

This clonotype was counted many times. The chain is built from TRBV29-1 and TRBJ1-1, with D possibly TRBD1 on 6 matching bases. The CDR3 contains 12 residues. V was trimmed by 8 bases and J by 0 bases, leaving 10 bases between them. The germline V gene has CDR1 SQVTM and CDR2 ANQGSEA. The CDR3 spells CSSGHLNTEAFF. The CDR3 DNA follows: TGCAGCTCGGGACACTTGAACACTGAAGCTTTCTTT.

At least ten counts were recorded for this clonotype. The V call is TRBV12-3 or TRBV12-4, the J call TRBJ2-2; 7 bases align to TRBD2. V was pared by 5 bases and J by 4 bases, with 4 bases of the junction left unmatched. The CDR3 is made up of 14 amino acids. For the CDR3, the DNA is TGTGCCAGCAGTGCCAGCGGGACCACCGGGGAGCTGTTTTTT. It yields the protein CASSASGTTGELFF.